The 8 T cell receptor beta chains reported below all come from one sample, sequenced in a study of beta chain features in type 1 diabetes. Sequenced material consisted of expressed TCRB transcripts (all of the isolated RNA was reverse transcribed). The data were produced by immunoSEQ multiplex PCR, yet TCRdb's version contains in-frame clones alone and is incomplete. The table shows nearly 700,000 clones, with 13% occurring only once. Broader study findings: Type 1 diabetes patients had moderately but significantly shorter TCRB CDR3s in all four CD4+ subsets.

These receptors' antigens are unknown. Sequencing was performed on naive CD4+ T cells from blood. Receptor source: a man in his late teens or twenties with type 1 diabetes.

This clone came up a few times. V gene TRBV15 combines with J gene TRBJ2-1; D is perhaps TRBD1 or TRBD2 (5 bases each). This CDR3 contains 16 residues. Per germline, CDR1 LNHNV and CDR2 YYDKDF (reference sequence). The germline V and J ends were trimmed by 0 bases and 4 bases, with 13 bases remaining between them. Here the CDR3 DNA reads TGTGCCACCAGCAGAGACGGGGCAGAACTTTACAATGAGCAGTTCTTC. It encodes CATSRDGAELYNEQFF.

This clone was seen more than once but under ten times. The chain uses TRBV25-1 and TRBJ2-5; D remains unclear. Per the germline V gene, CDR1 is MGHDK and CDR2 is SYGVNS. Between the trimmed V and J ends, which lost 2 bases and 5 bases, there was a span of 12 bases. CDR3 length: 14 amino acids. The CDR3 nucleotides are TGTGCCAGCAGTGAAGGGTACCCCTGGGAGACCCAGTACTTC. This gives the protein CASSEGYPWETQYF. Full variable domain (rest looked up from reference TRBV25-1 and TRBJ2-5): EADIYQTPRYLVIGTGKKITLECSQTMGHDKMYWYQQDPGMELHLIHYSYGVNSTEKGDLSSESTVSRIRTEHFPLTLESARPSHTSQYLCASSEGYPWETQYFGPGTRLLVL.

This clone has only a few counts. Germline is not matched at one junction end, which may reflect a read error. The V call is TRBV4-2, the J call TRBJ2-5; possibly TRBD1 or TRBD2 for D (5 bases each). Germline values: CDR1 LGHNA, CDR2 YNFKEQ. The CDR3 is 16 residues long. The CDR3 DNA follows: TGTGCCAGCAGCCAAGACAGGGAGCCGTCCAGTTTTATGGTGGACTTC. The encoded protein is CASSQDREPSSFMVDF.

This clone was observed a handful of times. The chain joins TRBV19 to TRBJ2-7; the D is unclear. CDR1 and CDR2 (germline): LNHDA, SQIVND (reference sequence). V was pared by 0 bases and J by 0 bases, with 9 bases between. The CDR3 length is 15 residues. CDR3 region: CASSIDARPSYEQYF. The CDR3 DNA reads as TGTGCCAGTAGTATAGATGCACGACCCTCCTACGAGCAGTACTTC.

This clone was detected only a few times. The rearrangement joins TRBV28 to TRBJ1-1; 7 nucleotides line up with TRBD1. The V and J ends lost 7 bases and 5 bases, in that order; junction bases with no gene match: 4. Germline lookup yields CDR1 MDHEN and CDR2 SYDVKM. The CDR3 has 12 amino acids. The CDR3 region is CASKGAETEAFF. The CDR3 DNA is TGTGCCAGCAAGGGGGCAGAGACTGAAGCTTTCTTT.

The rearrangement links TRBV30 to TRBJ1-2; no firm D call. Trimming took off 2 bases at V and 4 bases at J, with 14 bases between the two ends. The CDR3 length is 14 residues. Germline CDR1 is GTSNPN and CDR2 is SVGIG (reference sequence). CDR3 DNA: TGTGCCTGGAGTAGGGCCCGGGGAACCTATGGCTACACCTTC. Its translation is CAWSRARGTYGYTF. The complete variable domain, with remaining parts taken from reference TRBV30 and TRBJ1-2, reads SQTIHQWPATLVQPVGSPLSLECTVEGTSNPNLYWYRQAAGRGLQLLFYSVGIGQISSEVPQNLSASRPQDRQFILSSKKLLLSDSGFYLCAWSRARGTYGYTFGSGTRLTVV.

This sequence joins TRBV5-6 and TRBJ1-2, with 7 positions matching TRBD1. The germline CDR1 and CDR2 sequences are SGHDT and YYEEEE. The V segment lost 4 bases and the J segment 4 bases; nucleotides outside the gene matches: 7. This CDR3 spans 14 amino acids. The CDR3 reads CASSLGQPPYGYTF. The CDR3, as DNA: TGTGCCAGCAGCCTGGGACAGCCACCCTATGGCTACACCTTC.

This clone was seen more than once but under ten times. The rearrangement joins TRBV6-5 to TRBJ1-4; TRBD1 is a possible D gene (5 bases). Per germline, CDR1 MNHEY and CDR2 SVGAGI. V lost 6 bases, J lost 7 bases, and 15 bases lay in between. The CDR3 runs 14 residues. The CDR3 reads CASSPPGGSEKLFF. The CDR3 DNA reads as TGTGCCAGCAGCCCCCCCGGGGGTTCTGAAAAACTGTTTTTT.